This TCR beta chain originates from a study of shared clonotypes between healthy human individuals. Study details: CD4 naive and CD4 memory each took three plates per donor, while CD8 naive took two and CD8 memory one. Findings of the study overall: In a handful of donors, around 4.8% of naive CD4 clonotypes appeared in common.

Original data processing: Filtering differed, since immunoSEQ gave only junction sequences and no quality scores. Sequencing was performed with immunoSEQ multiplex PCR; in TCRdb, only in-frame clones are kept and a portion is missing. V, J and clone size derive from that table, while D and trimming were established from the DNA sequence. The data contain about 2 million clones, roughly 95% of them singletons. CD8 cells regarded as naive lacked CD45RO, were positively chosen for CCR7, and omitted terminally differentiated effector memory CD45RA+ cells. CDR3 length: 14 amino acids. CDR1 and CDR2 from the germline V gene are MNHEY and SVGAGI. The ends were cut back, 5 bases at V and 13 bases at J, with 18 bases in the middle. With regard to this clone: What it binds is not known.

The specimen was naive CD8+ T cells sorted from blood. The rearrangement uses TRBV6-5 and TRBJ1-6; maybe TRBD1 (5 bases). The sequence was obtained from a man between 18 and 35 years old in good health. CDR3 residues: CASSPTAGTMPLHF. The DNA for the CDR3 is TGTGCCAGCAGTCCTACCGCCGGGACTATGCCCCTCCACTTT.